The clone carrying this T cell receptor beta chain has a single count. The record originates from a study of cytomegalovirus exposure and HLA in healthy donors. J was trimmed by 5 bases and V by 4 bases; bases with no gene match: 10. CDR1 SGHAT and CDR2 FQNNGV come from the germline V gene. This CDR3 is 16 amino acids long. PCR involved 60 Vbeta and 13 Jbeta primers. Only in-frame clones appear in the TCRdb table, and some are missing; sequencing was by immunoSEQ multiplex PCR. The sample contains nearly 110,000 clones, approximately 76% of which appear only once. The receptor comes from a man aged 18 to 29 in good health and CMV-seronegative. The V gene is TRBV11-2, the J gene TRBJ2-3; 9 bases are shared with TRBD1. The sequenced sample was PBMCs. This CDR3 is CASSSNRGHDVDTQYF. CDR3 bases: TGTGCCAGCAGCTCCAACAGGGGGCATGATGTAGATACGCAGTATTTT.